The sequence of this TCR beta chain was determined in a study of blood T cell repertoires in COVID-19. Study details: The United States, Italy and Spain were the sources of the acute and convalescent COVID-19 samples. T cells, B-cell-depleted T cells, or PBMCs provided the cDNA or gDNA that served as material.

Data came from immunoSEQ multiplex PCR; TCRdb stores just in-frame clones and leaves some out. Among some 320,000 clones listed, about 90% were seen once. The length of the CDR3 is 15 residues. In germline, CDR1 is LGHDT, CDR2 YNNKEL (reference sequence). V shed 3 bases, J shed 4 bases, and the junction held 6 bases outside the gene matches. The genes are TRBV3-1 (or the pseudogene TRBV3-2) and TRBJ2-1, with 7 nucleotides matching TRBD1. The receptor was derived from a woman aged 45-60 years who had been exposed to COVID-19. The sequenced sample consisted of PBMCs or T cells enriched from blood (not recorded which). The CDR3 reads CASSHSGTAYNEQFF. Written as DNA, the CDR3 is TGTGCCAGCAGCCACTCCGGGACAGCATACAATGAGCAGTTCTTC.